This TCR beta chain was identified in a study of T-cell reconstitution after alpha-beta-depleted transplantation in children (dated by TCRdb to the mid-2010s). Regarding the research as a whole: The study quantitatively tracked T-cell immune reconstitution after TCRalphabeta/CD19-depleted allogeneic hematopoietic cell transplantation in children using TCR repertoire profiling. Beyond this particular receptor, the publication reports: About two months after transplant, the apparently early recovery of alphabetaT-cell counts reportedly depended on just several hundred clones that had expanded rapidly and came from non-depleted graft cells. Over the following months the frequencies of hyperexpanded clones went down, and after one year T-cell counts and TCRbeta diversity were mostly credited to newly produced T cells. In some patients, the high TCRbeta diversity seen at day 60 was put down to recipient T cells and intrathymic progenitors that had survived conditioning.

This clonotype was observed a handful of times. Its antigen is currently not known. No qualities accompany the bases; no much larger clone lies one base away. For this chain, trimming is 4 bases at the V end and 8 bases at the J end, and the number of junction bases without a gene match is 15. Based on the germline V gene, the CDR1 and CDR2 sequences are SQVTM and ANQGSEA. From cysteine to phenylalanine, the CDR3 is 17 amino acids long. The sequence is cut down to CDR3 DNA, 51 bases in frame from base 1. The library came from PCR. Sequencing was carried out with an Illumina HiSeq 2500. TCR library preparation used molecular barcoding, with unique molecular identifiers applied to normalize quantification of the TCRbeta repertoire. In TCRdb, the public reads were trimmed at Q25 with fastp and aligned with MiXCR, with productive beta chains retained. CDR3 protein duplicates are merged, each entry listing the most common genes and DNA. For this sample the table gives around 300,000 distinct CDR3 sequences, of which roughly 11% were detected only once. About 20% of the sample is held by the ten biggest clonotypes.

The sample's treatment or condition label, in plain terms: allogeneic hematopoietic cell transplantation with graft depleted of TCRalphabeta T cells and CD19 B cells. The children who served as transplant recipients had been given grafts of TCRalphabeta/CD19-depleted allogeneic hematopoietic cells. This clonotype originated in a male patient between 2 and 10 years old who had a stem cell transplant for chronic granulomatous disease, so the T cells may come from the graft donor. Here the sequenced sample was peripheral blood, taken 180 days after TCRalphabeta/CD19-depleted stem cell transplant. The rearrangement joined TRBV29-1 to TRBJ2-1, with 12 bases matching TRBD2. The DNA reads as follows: TGCAGCGTTGGGCTTCGACTAGCGGGAGTAAAGGAGCATGAGCAGTTCTTC. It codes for CSVGLRLAGVKEHEQFF.